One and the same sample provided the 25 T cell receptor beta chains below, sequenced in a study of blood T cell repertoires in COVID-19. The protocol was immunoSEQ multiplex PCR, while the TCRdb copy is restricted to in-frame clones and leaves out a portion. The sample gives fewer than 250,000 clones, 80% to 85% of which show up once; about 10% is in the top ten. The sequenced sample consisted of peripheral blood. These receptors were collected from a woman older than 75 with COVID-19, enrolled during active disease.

The CDR3 protein is CASSRVPGQPSSGNTIYF. Written as DNA, the CDR3 is TGCGCCAGCAGCCGAGTACCGGGACAGCCGAGCTCTGGAAACACCATATATTTT. The J gene is TRBJ1-3, the V gene TRBV4-1, with 7 bases matching TRBD1. This CDR3 contains 18 residues. Germline CDR1 reads MGHRA; CDR2 reads YSYEKL. Trimming at V came to 4 bases and at J to 0 bases, leaving 12 bases not matched to a gene.

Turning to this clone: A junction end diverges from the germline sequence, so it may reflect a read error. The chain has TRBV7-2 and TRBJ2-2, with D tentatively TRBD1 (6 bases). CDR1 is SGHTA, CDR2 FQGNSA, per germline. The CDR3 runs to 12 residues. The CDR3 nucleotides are TGTGCCAGCAGTCAGGGGATCGGGGAGTTGTTTTTT. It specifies CASSQGIGELFF.

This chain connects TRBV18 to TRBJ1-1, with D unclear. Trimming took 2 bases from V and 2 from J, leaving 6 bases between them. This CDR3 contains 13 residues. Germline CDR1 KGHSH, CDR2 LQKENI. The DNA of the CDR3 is TGTGCCAGCTCACCAGCGGATAACACTGAAGCTTTCTTT. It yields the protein CASSPADNTEAFF.

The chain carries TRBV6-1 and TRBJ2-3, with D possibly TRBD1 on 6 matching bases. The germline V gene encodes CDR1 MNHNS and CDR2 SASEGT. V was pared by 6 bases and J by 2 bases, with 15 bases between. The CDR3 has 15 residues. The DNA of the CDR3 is TGTGCCAGCAGGTTGACAGGAAGGTCCACAGATACGCAGTATTTT. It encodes CASRLTGRSTDTQYF.

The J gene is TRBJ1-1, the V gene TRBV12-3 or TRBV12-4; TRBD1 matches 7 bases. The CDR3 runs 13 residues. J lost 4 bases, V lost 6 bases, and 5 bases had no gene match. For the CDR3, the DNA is TGTGCCAGCAGCCCGACAGGGTTCACTGAAGCTTTCTTT. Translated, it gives CASSPTGFTEAFF.

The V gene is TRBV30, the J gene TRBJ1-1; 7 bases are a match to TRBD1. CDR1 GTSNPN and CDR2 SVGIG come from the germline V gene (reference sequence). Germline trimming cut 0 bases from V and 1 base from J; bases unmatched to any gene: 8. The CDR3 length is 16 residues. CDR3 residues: CAWSVRGRRWNTEAFF. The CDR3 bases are TGTGCCTGGAGTGTTAGGGGGCGAAGGTGGAACACTGAAGCTTTCTTT.

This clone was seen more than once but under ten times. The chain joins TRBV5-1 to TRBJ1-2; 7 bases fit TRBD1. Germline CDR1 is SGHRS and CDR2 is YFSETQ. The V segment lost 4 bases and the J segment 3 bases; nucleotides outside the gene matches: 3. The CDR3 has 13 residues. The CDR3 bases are TGCGCCAGCAGCGTCCAGGGGGACTATGGCTACACCTTC. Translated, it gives CASSVQGDYGYTF.

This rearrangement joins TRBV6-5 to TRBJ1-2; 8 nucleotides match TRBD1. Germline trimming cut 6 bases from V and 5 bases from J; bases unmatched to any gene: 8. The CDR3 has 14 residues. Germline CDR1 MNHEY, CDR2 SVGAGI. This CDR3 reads CASRGQGTSYGYTF. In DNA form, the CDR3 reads TGTGCCAGCAGAGGACAGGGTACGAGTTATGGCTACACCTTC.

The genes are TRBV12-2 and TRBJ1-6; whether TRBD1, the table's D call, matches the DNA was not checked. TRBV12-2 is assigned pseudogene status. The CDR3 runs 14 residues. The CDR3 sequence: CASRLTGSDSPLHF. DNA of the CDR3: TGTGCAAGTCGCTTGACAGGGAGCGATTCACCCCTCCACTTT.

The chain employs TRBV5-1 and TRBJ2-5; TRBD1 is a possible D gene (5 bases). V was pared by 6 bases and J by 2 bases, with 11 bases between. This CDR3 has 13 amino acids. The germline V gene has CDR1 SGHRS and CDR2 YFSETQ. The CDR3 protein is CASIGTGQETQYF. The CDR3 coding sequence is TGCGCCAGCATAGGTACAGGTCAAGAGACCCAGTACTTC.

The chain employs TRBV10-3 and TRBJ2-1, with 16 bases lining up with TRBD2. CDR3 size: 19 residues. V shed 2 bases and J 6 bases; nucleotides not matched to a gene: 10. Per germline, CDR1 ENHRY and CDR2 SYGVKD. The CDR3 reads CAISEKRSGLAGGPNEQFF. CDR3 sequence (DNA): TGTGCCATCAGTGAGAAACGATCGGGACTAGCGGGGGGGCCCAATGAGCAGTTCTTC.

The CDR3 sequence is CASSKRTGLSGANVLTF. The CDR3 DNA is TGTGCCAGTAGTAAGCGGACAGGACTCTCTGGGGCCAACGTCCTGACTTTC. The chain is built from TRBV19 and TRBJ2-6; TRBD1 agrees at 7 bases. Germline CDR1 LNHDA, CDR2 SQIVND (reference sequence). V lost 4 bases to trimming and J lost 0 bases; unmatched junction nucleotides: 6. The CDR3 contains 17 residues.

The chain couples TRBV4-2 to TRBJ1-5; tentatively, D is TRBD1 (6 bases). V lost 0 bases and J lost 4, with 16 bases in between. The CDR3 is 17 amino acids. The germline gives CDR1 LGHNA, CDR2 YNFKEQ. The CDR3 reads CASSQDMGRGDNQPQHF. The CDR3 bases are TGTGCCAGCAGCCAAGATATGGGCAGGGGAGATAATCAGCCCCAGCATTTT.

DNA for the CDR3: TGTGCCAGCAGTTTAGCGGGGGCCGTCACTGAAGCTTTCTTT. It specifies CASSLAGAVTEAFF. The chain uses TRBV28 and TRBJ1-1; maybe TRBD1 (6 bases). Germline lookup yields CDR1 MDHEN and CDR2 SYDVKM. V shed 2 bases and J shed 4 bases, with 11 bases lying between them. This CDR3 contains 14 residues.

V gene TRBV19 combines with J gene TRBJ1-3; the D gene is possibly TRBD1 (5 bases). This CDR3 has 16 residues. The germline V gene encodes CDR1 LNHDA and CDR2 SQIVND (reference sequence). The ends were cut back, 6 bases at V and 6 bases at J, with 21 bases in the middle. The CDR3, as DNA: TGTGCCAGTAGCCTCCGCGGTCAGGGCCAGGAAAACACCATATATTTT. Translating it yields CASSLRGQGQENTIYF.

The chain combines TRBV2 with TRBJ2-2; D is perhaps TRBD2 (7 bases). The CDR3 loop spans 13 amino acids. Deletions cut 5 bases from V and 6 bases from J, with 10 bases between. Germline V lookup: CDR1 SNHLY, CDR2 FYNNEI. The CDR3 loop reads CASSRGGAGELFF. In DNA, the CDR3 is TGTGCCAGCAGTAGAGGGGGGGCCGGGGAGCTGTTTTTT.

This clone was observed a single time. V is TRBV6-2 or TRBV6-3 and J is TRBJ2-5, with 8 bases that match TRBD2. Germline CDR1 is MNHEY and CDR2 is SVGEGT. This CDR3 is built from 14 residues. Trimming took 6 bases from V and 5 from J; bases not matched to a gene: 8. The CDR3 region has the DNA TGTGCCAGCAGCCAAGGCCTAGCGGGCGAGACCCAGTACTTC. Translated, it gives CASSQGLAGETQYF.

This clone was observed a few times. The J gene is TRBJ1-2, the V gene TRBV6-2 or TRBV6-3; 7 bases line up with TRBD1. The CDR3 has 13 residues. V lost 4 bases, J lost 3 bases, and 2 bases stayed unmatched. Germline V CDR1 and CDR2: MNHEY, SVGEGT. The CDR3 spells CASSSGQYYGYTF. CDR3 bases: TGTGCCAGCAGTTCGGGACAGTACTATGGCTACACCTTC.

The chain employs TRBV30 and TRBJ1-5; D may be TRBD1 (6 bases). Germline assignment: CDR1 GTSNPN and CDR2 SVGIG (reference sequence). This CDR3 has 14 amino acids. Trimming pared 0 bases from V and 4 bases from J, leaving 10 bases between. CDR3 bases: TGTGCCTGGAGTGTGGGGGCTCCTAATCAGCCCCAGCATTTT. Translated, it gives CAWSVGAPNQPQHF. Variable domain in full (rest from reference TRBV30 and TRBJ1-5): SQTIHQWPATLVQPVGSPLSLECTVEGTSNPNLYWYRQAAGRGLQLLFYSVGIGQISSEVPQNLSASRPQDRQFILSSKKLLLSDSGFYLCAWSVGAPNQPQHFGDGTRLSIL.

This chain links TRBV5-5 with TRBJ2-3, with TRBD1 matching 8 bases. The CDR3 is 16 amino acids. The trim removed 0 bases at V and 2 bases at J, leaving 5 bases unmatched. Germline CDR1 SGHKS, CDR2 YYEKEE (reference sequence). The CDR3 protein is CASSLGDRIYTDTQYF. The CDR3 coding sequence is TGTGCCAGCAGCTTGGGGGACAGGATCTACACAGATACGCAGTATTTT.

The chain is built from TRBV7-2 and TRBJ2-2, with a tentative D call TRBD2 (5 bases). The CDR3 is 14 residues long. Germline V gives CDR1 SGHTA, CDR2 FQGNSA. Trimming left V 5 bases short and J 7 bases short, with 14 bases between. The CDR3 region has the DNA TGTGCCAGCAGCCCCCGCGGGTTGGGCGGGGAGCTGTTTTTT. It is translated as CASSPRGLGGELFF.

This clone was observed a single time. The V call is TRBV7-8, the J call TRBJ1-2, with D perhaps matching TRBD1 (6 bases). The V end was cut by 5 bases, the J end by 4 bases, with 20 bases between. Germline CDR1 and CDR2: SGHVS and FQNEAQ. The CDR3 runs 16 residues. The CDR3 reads CASSPTTGQTTYGYTF. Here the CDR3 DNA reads TGTGCCAGCAGCCCGACCACAGGGCAAACTACCTATGGCTACACCTTC.

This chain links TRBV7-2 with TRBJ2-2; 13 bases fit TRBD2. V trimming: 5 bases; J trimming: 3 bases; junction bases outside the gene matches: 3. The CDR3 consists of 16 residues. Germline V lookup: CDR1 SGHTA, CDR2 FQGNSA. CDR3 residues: CASSGLAGVYTGELFF. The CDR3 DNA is TGTGCCAGCAGCGGACTAGCGGGGGTGTACACCGGGGAGCTGTTTTTT.

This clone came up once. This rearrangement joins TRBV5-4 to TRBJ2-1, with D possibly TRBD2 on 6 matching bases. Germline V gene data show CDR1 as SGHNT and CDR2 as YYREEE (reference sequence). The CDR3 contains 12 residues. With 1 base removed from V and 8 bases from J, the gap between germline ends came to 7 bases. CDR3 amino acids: CASSLPGDEQFF. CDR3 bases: TGTGCCAGCAGCTTGCCGGGGGATGAGCAGTTCTTC.

The CDR3: CASSVGGGRDNEKLFF. Here the CDR3 DNA reads TGTGCCAGCAGCGTAGGAGGGGGCAGGGATAATGAAAAACTGTTTTTT. V usage is TRBV9 and J usage is TRBJ1-4; 7 bases fit TRBD1. Per germline, CDR1 SGDLS and CDR2 YYNGEE. J lost 4 bases, V lost 0 bases, and 6 bases had no gene match. The CDR3 totals 16 residues. Based on the CDR3 plus reference TRBV9 and TRBJ1-4, the full variable domain is DSGVTQTPKHLITATGQRVTLRCSPRSGDLSVYWYQQSLDQGLQFLIQYYNGEERAKGNILERFSAQQFPDLHSELNLSSLELGDSALYFCASSVGGGRDNEKLFFGSGTQLSVL.